These 16 T cell receptor beta chains originate from one sample sequenced in a study of T-cell memory formation after mild COVID-19. TCRdb ran MiXCR on the 5' RACE reads and lists one entry per CDR3 protein. The sample contains roughly 500,000 distinct CDR3 sequences, over 20% of which appear only once. Sequenced input: PBMCs or a T cell subset sorted from them (not recorded which). These receptors came from an adult woman who had mild COVID-19 (a few samples of this study predate the infection). Cell type and time point are not known.

The V call is TRBV7-2, the J call TRBJ1-2; D is undetermined. The CDR3 runs 15 residues. CDR1 and CDR2 from the germline V gene are SGHTA and FQGNSA. V lost 1 base to trimming and J lost 6 bases, with 15 bases between them. CDR3 DNA: TGTGCCAGCAGCTTAGTTTTGGGGAGTCGAGATGGCTACACCTTC. Its protein product is CASSLVLGSRDGYTF.

In its sample, this clonotype was seen a few times. This sequence joins TRBV19 and TRBJ1-2, with TRBD1 matching 8 bases. J gave up 3 bases and V 4 bases, and 4 bases lay outside the gene matches. Germline V gene lookup returns CDR1 LNHDA and CDR2 SQIVND (reference sequence). The CDR3 has 14 residues. Here the CDR3 DNA reads TGTGCCAGTAGTACGGACAGGGTAGACTATGGCTACACCTTC. As protein: CASSTDRVDYGYTF.

This clonotype has more than one count but fewer than ten. This chain joins TRBV25-1 and TRBJ2-7; D is possibly TRBD1 or TRBD2 (5 bases each). CDR3 length: 15 amino acids. V lost 2 bases, J lost 3 bases, and 14 bases lay in between. CDR1 and CDR2 from the germline V gene are MGHDK and SYGVNS. The CDR3 protein is CASSEATGPIYEQYF. The DNA of the CDR3 is TGTGCCAGCAGTGAAGCCACGGGACCGATCTACGAGCAGTACTTC.

This chain connects TRBV6-6 to TRBJ1-6; D may be TRBD1 (6 bases). The V end was cut by 6 bases, the J end by 9 bases, with 21 bases between. Germline V gives CDR1 MNHNY, CDR2 SVGAGI (reference sequence). CDR3 length: 16 residues. This CDR3 reads CASRKGSRGESSPLHF. CDR3 nucleotide sequence: TGTGCCAGCAGAAAAGGTAGCAGGGGCGAAAGTTCACCCCTCCACTTT.

This clonotype has just a few counts. The chain links TRBV2 to TRBJ2-7; possible D gene TRBD1, 5 bases. Germline V gene data show CDR1 as SNHLY and CDR2 as FYNNEI. This CDR3 comprises 14 residues. The ends were cut back, 2 bases at V and 6 bases at J, with 14 bases in the middle. The chain's CDR3 is CASSEHGRAVEQYF. DNA of the CDR3: TGTGCCAGCAGTGAACACGGCAGGGCCGTCGAGCAGTACTTC.

At least ten counts were recorded for this clonotype. This chain uses TRBV7-2 with TRBJ1-6; tentatively, D is TRBD1 (6 bases). CDR1 is SGHTA, CDR2 FQGNSA, per germline. The CDR3 has 15 amino acids. The V end lost 5 bases, the J end lost 2 bases, and 10 bases lay between the germline ends. The CDR3 sequence is CASSGRDTYNSPLHF. CDR3 DNA sequence: TGTGCCAGCAGCGGACGGGACACCTATAATTCACCCCTCCACTTT. The full variable domain, completed using reference TRBV7-2 and TRBJ1-6, is GAGVSQSPSNKVTEKGKDVELRCDPISGHTALYWYRQSLGQGLEFLIYFQGNSAPDKSGLPSDRFSAERTGGSVSTLTIQRTQQEDSAVYLCASSGRDTYNSPLHFGNGTRLTVT.

This clonotype was seen a few times. The rearrangement joins TRBV24-1 to TRBJ2-2; no clear D. V was clipped by 2 bases and J by 7 bases, with 13 bases between them. Germline CDR1 and CDR2: KGHDR and SFDVKD. The CDR3 sequence is 15 residues long. The CDR3 here is CATSDSNVLIGELFF. DNA of the CDR3: TGTGCCACCAGTGATTCAAACGTCCTGATCGGGGAGCTGTTTTTT.

This clonotype was observed a handful of times. V and J are TRBV7-3 and TRBJ2-3, with 8 bases identical to TRBD2. The CDR3 runs 16 residues. With 5 bases clipped from V and 2 bases from J, the junction kept 9 bases outside the gene matches. In germline, CDR1 is SGHTA, CDR2 FQGTGA. The chain's CDR3 is CASSPRRGGNTDTQYF. The CDR3, as DNA: TGTGCCAGCAGCCCGAGGCGCGGGGGGAACACAGATACGCAGTATTTT.

CDR3: CSVTSGGIWSTDTQYF. For the CDR3, the DNA is TGCAGTGTGACTAGCGGGGGGATTTGGAGCACAGATACGCAGTATTTT. V is TRBV20-1 and J is TRBJ2-3; the match to TRBD2 covers 13 bases. The V gene's germline CDR1 is DFQATT and CDR2 SNEGSKA (reference sequence). V gave up 7 bases and J gave up 0 bases; unmatched junction bases: 7. The CDR3 totals 16 residues.

This clonotype was seen a handful of times. The V call is TRBV4-2, the J call TRBJ2-1; 11 bases match TRBD2. The CDR3 runs to 17 residues. The V gene end was trimmed by 8 bases and the J gene end by 4 bases; junction bases not matched to a gene: 13. Germline loops: CDR1 LGHNA, CDR2 YNFKEQ. The DNA for the CDR3 is TGTGCCAGCGGAGTTGGGGGAGGGACTAGCGGATACAATGAGCAGTTCTTC. Protein sequence: CASGVGGGTSGYNEQFF.

The rearrangement joins TRBV6-5 to TRBJ1-1; D is perhaps TRBD1 (5 bases). The V and J ends lost 6 bases and 4 bases respectively, with 15 bases between them. Germline values: CDR1 MNHEY, CDR2 SVGAGI. This CDR3 contains 14 residues. CDR3 bases: TGTGCCAGCAGGGGTTCAGGTGGGGGCACTGAAGCTTTCTTT. Protein product: CASRGSGGGTEAFF.

The chain combines TRBV12-3 or TRBV12-4 with TRBJ1-5, with TRBD1 as a possible D gene (5 bases). V lost 3 bases, J lost 6 bases, and 18 bases lay in between. This CDR3 contains 16 residues. CDR3 bases: TGTGCCAGCAGTTTTGGTCAGGGTAAAGTTAGTCAGCCCCAGCATTTT. Protein sequence: CASSFGQGKVSQPQHF.

The V gene is TRBV5-1, the J gene TRBJ2-1, with D possibly TRBD2 on 5 matching bases. Trimming removed 4 bases at V and 7 bases at J, with 15 bases between. The CDR3 covers 14 residues. Per the germline V gene, CDR1 is SGHRS and CDR2 is YFSETQ. Here the CDR3 DNA reads TGCGCCAGCAGCCCTGGAGGTTTTAAGAATGAGCAGTTCTTC. Its protein is CASSPGGFKNEQFF.

The rearrangement joins TRBV9 to TRBJ1-4; no definite D call. The CDR3 has 15 residues. Germline V gene sequence: CDR1 SGDLS, CDR2 YYNGEE. The V end was cut by 0 bases, the J end by 2 bases, with 8 bases between. In nucleotides, the CDR3 is TGTGCCAGCAGCGTAGACCGGACGACTAATGAAAAACTGTTTTTT. The encoded protein is CASSVDRTTNEKLFF.

This chain joins TRBV12-3 or TRBV12-4 and TRBJ1-5; D is possibly TRBD1 (6 bases). V lost 3 bases and J lost 5, with 11 bases in between. This CDR3 comprises 14 residues. The CDR3 spells CASSFSRGDQPQHF. The CDR3 nucleotides are TGTGCCAGCAGTTTCTCCAGGGGAGATCAGCCCCAGCATTTT.

V gene TRBV2 combines with J gene TRBJ2-7, with D possibly TRBD1 on 6 matching bases. The CDR3 sequence is 14 residues long. With 2 bases removed from V and 6 bases from J, the gap between germline ends came to 14 bases. Germline V gene lookup returns CDR1 SNHLY and CDR2 FYNNEI. CDR3 sequence reads: CASSEFRGDGEQYF. As DNA, the CDR3 is TGTGCCAGCAGTGAATTCAGGGGTGATGGCGAGCAGTACTTC.